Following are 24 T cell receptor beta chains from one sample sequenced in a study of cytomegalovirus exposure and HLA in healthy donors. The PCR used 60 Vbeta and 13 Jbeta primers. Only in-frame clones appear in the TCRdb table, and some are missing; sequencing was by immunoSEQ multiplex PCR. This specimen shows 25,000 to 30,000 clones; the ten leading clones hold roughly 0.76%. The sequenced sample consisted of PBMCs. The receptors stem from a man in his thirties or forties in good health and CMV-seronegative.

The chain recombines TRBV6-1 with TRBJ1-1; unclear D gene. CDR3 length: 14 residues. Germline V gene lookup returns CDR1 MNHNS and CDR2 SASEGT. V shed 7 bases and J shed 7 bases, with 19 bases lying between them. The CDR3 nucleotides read TGTGCCAGCACCCCCGAGGCCTTGGGTGGTGAAGCTTTCTTT. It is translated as CASTPEALGGEAFF.

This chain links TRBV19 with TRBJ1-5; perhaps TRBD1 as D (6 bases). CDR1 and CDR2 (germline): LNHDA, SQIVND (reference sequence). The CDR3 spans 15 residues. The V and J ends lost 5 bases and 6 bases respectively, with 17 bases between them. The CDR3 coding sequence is TGTGCCAGTAGTCCAATCCTACAGGGACGTCAGCCCCAGCATTTT. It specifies CASSPILQGRQPQHF. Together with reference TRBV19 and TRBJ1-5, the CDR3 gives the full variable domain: DGGITQSPKYLFRKEGQNVTLSCEQNLNHDAMYWYRQDPGQGLRLIYYSQIVNDFQKGDIAEGYSVSREKKESFPLTVTSAQKNPTAFYLCASSPILQGRQPQHFGDGTRLSIL.

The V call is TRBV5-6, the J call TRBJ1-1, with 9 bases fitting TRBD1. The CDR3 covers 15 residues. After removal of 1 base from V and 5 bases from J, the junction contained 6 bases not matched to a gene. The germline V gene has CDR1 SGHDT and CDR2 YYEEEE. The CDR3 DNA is TGTGCCAGCAGCTTGTGGGGACAGGGAGGGACTGAAGCTTTCTTT. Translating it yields CASSLWGQGGTEAFF. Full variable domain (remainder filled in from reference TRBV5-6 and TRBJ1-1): DAGVTQSPTHLIKTRGQQVTLRCSPKSGHDTVSWYQQALGQGPQFIFQYYEEEERQRGNFPDRFSGHQFPNYSSELNVNALLLGDSALYLCASSLWGQGGTEAFFGQGTRLTVV.

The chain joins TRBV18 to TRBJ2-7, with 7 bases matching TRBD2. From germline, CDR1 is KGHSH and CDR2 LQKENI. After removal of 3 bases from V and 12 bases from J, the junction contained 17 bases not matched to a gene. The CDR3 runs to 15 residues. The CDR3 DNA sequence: TGTGCCAGCTCACCTTCCTCCGGGACGTCGGGGGGTCCGTACTTC. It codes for CASSPSSGTSGGPYF.

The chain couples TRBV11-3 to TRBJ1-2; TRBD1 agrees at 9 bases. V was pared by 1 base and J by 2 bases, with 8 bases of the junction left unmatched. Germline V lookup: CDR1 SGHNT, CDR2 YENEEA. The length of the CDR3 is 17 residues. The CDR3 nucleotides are TGTGCCAGCAGCTTAGCGGGACAGGGATTTACGAACTATGGCTACACCTTC. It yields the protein CASSLAGQGFTNYGYTF.

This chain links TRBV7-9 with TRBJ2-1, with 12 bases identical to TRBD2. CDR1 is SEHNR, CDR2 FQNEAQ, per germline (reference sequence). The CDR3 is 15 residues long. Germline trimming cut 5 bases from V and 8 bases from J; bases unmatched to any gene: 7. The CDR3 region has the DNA TGTGCCAGCAGCCTGACTAGCGGGAGCGGAGATGAGCAGTTCTTC. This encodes CASSLTSGSGDEQFF.

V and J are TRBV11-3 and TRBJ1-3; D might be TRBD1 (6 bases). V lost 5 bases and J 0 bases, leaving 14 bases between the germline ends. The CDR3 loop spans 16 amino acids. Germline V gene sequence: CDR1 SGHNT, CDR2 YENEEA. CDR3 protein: CASSIDRSLSGNTIYF. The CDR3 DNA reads TGTGCCAGCAGCATTGACAGGTCCCTCTCTGGAAACACCATATATTTT.

CDR3 amino acids: CAWTPGPYGYTF. CDR3 nucleotides: TGTGCCTGGACCCCTGGGCCTTATGGCTACACCTTC. The chain carries TRBV30 and TRBJ1-2; unclear D gene. Deletions cut 4 bases from V and 5 bases from J, with 11 bases between. The CDR3 contains 12 residues. The germline V gene has CDR1 GTSNPN and CDR2 SVGIG (reference sequence).

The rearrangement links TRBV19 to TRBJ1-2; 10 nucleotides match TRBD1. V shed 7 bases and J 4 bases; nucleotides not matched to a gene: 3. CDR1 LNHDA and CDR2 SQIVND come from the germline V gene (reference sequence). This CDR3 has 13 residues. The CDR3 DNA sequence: TGTGCCAGTATGCGGACAGGGGGCTATGGCTACACCTTC. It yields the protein CASMRTGGYGYTF.

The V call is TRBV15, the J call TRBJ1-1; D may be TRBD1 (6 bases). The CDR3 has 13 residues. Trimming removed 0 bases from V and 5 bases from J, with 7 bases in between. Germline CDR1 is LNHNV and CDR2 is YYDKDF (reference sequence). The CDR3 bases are TGTGCCACCAGCAGAGACAGGGGAACTGAAGCTTTCTTT. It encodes CATSRDRGTEAFF.

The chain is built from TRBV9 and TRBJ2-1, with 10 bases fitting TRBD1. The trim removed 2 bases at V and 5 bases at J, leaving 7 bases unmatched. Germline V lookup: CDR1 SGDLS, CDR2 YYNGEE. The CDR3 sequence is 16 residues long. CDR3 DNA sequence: TGTGCCAGCAGCGTGGCTGGACAGGGGGGGGACAATGAGCAGTTCTTC. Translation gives CASSVAGQGGDNEQFF.

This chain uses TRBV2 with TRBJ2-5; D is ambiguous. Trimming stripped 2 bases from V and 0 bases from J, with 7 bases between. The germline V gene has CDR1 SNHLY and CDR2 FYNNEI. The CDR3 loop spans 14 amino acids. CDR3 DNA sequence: TGTGCCAGCAGTGAATCCGCGTACCAAGAGACCCAGTACTTC. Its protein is CASSESAYQETQYF. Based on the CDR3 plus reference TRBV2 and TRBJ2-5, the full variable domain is EPEVTQTPSHQVTQMGQEVILRCVPISNHLYFYWYRQILGQKVEFLVSFYNNEISEKSEIFDDQFSVERPDGSNFTLKIRSTKLEDSAMYFCASSESAYQETQYFGPGTRLLVL.

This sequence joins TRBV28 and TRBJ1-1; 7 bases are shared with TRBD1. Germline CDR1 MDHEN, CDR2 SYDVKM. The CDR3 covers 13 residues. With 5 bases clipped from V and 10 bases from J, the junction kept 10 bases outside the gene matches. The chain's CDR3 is CASSPGQWLRAFF. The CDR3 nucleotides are TGTGCCAGCAGTCCGGGACAGTGGCTCAGAGCTTTCTTT.

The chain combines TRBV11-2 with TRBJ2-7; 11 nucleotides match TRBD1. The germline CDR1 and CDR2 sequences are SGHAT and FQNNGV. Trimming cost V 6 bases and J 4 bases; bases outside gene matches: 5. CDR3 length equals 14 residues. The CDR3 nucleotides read TGTGCCAGCAGTGGGACAGGGGGGCTGTACGAGCAGTACTTC. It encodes CASSGTGGLYEQYF.

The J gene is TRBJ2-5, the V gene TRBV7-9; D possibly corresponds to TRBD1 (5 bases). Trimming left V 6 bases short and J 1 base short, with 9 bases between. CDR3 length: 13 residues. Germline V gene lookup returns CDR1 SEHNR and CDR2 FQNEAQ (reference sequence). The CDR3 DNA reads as TGTGCCAGCAGTATAGACAGCCAAGAGACCCAGTACTTC. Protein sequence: CASSIDSQETQYF.

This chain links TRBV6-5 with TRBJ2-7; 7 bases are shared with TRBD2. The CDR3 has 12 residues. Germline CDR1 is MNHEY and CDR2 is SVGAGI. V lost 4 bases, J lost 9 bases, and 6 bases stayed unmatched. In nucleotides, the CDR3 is TGTGCCAGCAGTTGGGGGGGGAATCGGCAGTACTTC. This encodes CASSWGGNRQYF.

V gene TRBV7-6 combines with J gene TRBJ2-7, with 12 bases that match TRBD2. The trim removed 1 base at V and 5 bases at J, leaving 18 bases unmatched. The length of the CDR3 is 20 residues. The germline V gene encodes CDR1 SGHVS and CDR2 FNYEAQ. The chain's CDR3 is CASSLGRTSGNWMLAHEQYF. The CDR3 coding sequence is TGTGCCAGCAGCTTAGGCCGGACTAGCGGGAACTGGATGTTAGCCCACGAGCAGTACTTC.

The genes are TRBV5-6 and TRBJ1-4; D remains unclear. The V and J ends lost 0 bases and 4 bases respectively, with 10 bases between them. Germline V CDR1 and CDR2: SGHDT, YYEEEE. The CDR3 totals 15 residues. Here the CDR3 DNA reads TGTGCCAGCAGCTTGGTGAGGGCCTATAATGAAAAACTGTTTTTT. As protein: CASSLVRAYNEKLFF.

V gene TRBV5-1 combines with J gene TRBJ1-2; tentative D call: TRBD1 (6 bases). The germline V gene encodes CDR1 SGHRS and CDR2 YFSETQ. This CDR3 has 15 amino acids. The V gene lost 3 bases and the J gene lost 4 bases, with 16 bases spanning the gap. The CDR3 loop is CASSSLGQPLYGYTF. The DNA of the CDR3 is TGCGCCAGCAGCTCGTTAGGACAGCCCCTCTATGGCTACACCTTC.

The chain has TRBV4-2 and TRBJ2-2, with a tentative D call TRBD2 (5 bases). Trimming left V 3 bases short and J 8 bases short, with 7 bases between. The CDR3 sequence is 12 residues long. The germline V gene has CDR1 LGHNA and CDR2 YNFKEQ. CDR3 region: CASSQGGGELFF. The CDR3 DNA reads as TGTGCCAGCAGCCAGGGCGGGGGGGAGCTGTTTTTT.

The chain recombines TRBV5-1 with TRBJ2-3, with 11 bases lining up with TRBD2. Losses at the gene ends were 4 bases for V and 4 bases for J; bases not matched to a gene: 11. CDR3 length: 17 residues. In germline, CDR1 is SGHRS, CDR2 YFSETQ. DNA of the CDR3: TGCGCCAGCAGCACAGGACTAGCGGGTATGGGGTCAGATACGCAGTATTTT. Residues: CASSTGLAGMGSDTQYF.

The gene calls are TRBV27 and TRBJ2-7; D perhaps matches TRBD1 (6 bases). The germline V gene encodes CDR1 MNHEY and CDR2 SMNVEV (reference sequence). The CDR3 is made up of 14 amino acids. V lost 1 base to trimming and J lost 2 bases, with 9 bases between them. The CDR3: CASSLWGLTYEQYF. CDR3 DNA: TGTGCCAGCAGTTTATGGGGGCTAACCTACGAGCAGTACTTC.

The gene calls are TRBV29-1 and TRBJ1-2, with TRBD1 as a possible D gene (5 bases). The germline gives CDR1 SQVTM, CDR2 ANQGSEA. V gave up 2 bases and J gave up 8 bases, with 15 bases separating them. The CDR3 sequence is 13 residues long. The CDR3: CSVESARVGGYTF. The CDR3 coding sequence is TGCAGCGTTGAATCGGCCAGGGTAGGGGGCTACACCTTC.

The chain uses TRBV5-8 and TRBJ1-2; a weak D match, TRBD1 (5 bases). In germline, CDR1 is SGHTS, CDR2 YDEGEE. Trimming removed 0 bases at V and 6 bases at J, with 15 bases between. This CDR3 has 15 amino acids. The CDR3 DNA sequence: TGTGCCAGCAGCTTGGCCTACGCAGGGTCCGATGGCTACACCTTC. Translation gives CASSLAYAGSDGYTF.